What follows are 8 T cell receptor beta chains derived from one specimen sequenced in a study of blood T cell repertoires in COVID-19. Data came from immunoSEQ multiplex PCR; TCRdb stores just in-frame clones and leaves some out. The sample shows hundreds of thousands of clones, around 89% of them seen only once. Sample: peripheral blood. Receptors originate from a woman aged 30 to 39 with COVID-19, enrolled during active disease.

The chain carries TRBV23-1 and TRBJ2-1, with 9 positions matching TRBD1. TRBV23-1 is known as an ORF, though its function is uncertain. This CDR3 has 20 amino acids. Unmatched junction bases numbered 25, after V lost 8 bases and J lost 5 bases. Here the CDR3 DNA reads TGCGCCAGCCATCTGCCCGGGACAGGGTTCACGGCCTGGGGGGACAATGAGCAGTTCTTC. Residues: CASHLPGTGFTAWGDNEQFF.

The rearrangement uses TRBV11-2 and TRBJ2-2, with D hard to call. The CDR3 spans 12 residues. Germline loops: CDR1 SGHAT, CDR2 FQNNGV. V was shortened by 2 bases and J by 7 bases, with 5 bases between the two germline ends. The CDR3 nucleotides are TGTGCCAGCAGCTTATTTATCGGGGAGCTGTTTTTT. Translated: CASSLFIGELFF.

This chain joins TRBV21-1 and TRBJ2-1; the table's TRBD2 call for D was not verified on the DNA. TRBV21-1 is reported as a pseudogene. The CDR3 length is 17 residues. CDR3 protein: CASSPRSSGSKVNEQFF. In nucleotides, the CDR3 is TGTGCCAGCAGCCCCCGTAGTAGCGGGAGCAAGGTAAATGAGCAGTTCTTC.

This clone has more than one count but fewer than ten. This chain joins TRBV6-2 or TRBV6-3 and TRBJ1-4; 7 bases agree with TRBD1. This CDR3 contains 17 residues. J was trimmed by 4 bases and V by 2 bases; bases with no gene match: 10. From germline, CDR1 is MNHEY and CDR2 SVGEGT. CDR3 sequence: CASSYRHRDSINEKLFF. CDR3 nucleotide sequence: TGTGCCAGCAGTTACAGACACCGGGACAGCATTAATGAAAAACTGTTTTTT.

The genes are TRBV11-2 and TRBJ2-1; 13 bases fit TRBD2. The CDR3 consists of 15 residues. Trimming at V came to 5 bases and at J to 10 bases, leaving 8 bases not matched to a gene. CDR1 and CDR2 from the germline V gene are SGHAT and FQNNGV. The CDR3 reads CASSPRLAGGWEQFF. The CDR3, as DNA: TGTGCCAGCAGCCCCCGACTAGCGGGGGGCTGGGAGCAGTTCTTC.

This clone was found a few times. The rearrangement uses TRBV6-6 and TRBJ2-7, with D perhaps matching TRBD1 (7 bases). Germline CDR1 reads MNHNY; CDR2 reads SVGAGI (reference sequence). V was pared by 8 bases and J by 1 base, with 15 bases between. The CDR3 is made up of 14 amino acids. The CDR3 loop reads CASRTGGTSYEQYV. CDR3 coding DNA: TGTGCCAGCCGGACAGGCGGGACGTCCTACGAGCAGTACGTC.

The gene calls are TRBV11-2 and TRBJ2-1, with unresolved D. The V end was cut by 3 bases, the J end by 5 bases, with 5 bases between. The CDR3 has 12 residues. Germline CDR1 and CDR2: SGHAT and FQNNGV. The CDR3 DNA reads TGTGCCAGCAGCTTCCCCGACAATGAGCAGTTCTTC. This sequence encodes CASSFPDNEQFF.

V gene TRBV6-6 combines with J gene TRBJ2-3; tentatively, D is TRBD2 (6 bases). Germline CDR1 and CDR2: MNHNY and SVGAGI (reference sequence). V gave up 10 bases and J gave up 0 bases, with 14 bases separating them. CDR3 length equals 14 residues. CDR3 DNA sequence: TGTGCCACCTCATTGGGGACTAGCACAGATACGCAGTATTTT. Residues: CATSLGTSTDTQYF.